This T cell receptor beta chain was sequenced for a study of glioma-infiltrating T cells after dendritic cell vaccination. Study at large: Between the early 2000s and the early 2010s, patients got autologous tumor lysate-pulsed dendritic cell vaccines.

Using immunoSEQ multiplex PCR, the repertoire was profiled, and TCRdb retains in-frame clones only, with some absent. The table shows about 99,000 clones, with about four fifths occurring only once. This clone is a singleton in its sample. Germline values: CDR1 SGDLS, CDR2 YYNGEE. CDR3 size: 14 residues. V gave up 5 bases and J gave up 0 bases, with 12 bases separating them. The chain combines TRBV9 with TRBJ2-7; D possibly corresponds to TRBD2 (5 bases). The clonotype was recovered from a human donor with glioblastoma. The starting material was blood, obtained before dendritic cell vaccination. The CDR3 DNA sequence: TGTGCCAGCAGGGAAGAGGGAGACTCCTACGAGCAGTACTTC. It specifies CASREEGDSYEQYF.